Below are 18 T cell receptor beta chains sequenced from a single sample in a study of blood T cell repertoires in COVID-19. TCRdb keeps only in-frame clones here, not all; method: immunoSEQ multiplex PCR. The data hold roughly 35,000 clones, with roughly 80% observed a single time. Input material: peripheral blood. The receptors derive from an elderly man with active or convalescent COVID-19.

The chain uses TRBV27 and TRBJ1-2, with D uncertain. Deletions cut 6 bases from V and 4 bases from J, with 18 bases between. Germline V CDR1 and CDR2: MNHEY, SMNVEV (reference sequence). The length of the CDR3 is 15 residues. CDR3 in DNA: TGTGCCAGCAGACCTTCAGTCGAACGGGGCTATGGCTACACCTTC. It translates to CASRPSVERGYGYTF.

This chain uses TRBV2 with TRBJ1-4, with 10 bases that match TRBD1. The CDR3 loop spans 14 amino acids. Germline assignment: CDR1 SNHLY and CDR2 FYNNEI. The J segment lost 8 bases and the V segment lost 3 bases, leaving 3 bases of the junction unmatched. The CDR3 region is CASSDGTGVEKLFF. The CDR3 nucleotides are TGTGCCAGCAGTGATGGGACAGGGGTAGAAAAACTGTTTTTT.

This clone occurred a few times. This chain links TRBV7-2 with TRBJ2-2, with D maybe TRBD2 (5 bases). CDR1 is SGHTA and CDR2 is FQGNSA in the germline V gene. V gave up 1 base and J gave up 0 bases, with 6 bases separating them. The CDR3 is 15 residues long. The CDR3 coding sequence is TGTGCCAGCAGCTTAGGAGCGGCGAACACCGGGGAGCTGTTTTTT. Encoded protein: CASSLGAANTGELFF.

The genes are TRBV6-6 and TRBJ1-2; no clear D gene. Germline V CDR1 and CDR2: MNHNY, SVGAGI (reference sequence). V lost 2 bases and J 4 bases, leaving 8 bases between the germline ends. The CDR3 spans 13 residues. The CDR3: CASSYGEVYGYTF. In DNA, the CDR3 is TGTGCCAGCAGTTACGGCGAGGTCTATGGCTACACCTTC.

This clone was seen more than once but under ten times. This sequence joins TRBV19 and TRBJ1-2; 9 bases line up with TRBD1. The V and J ends lost 4 bases and 1 base, in that order; junction bases with no gene match: 7. Germline-derived CDR1 and CDR2 are LNHDA and SQIVND (reference sequence). CDR3 length equals 16 residues. CDR3 protein: CASSKNRGQGNYGYTF. The DNA for the CDR3 is TGTGCCAGTAGTAAGAACAGGGGGCAAGGTAACTATGGCTACACCTTC.

The rearrangement uses TRBV9 and TRBJ2-3; D is uncertain. The CDR3 length is 15 residues. V was shortened by 1 base and J by 1 base, with 10 bases between the two germline ends. Looked up from germline, CDR1 is SGDLS and CDR2 is YYNGEE. CDR3 in DNA: TGTGCCAGCAGCGTATCTTGGAGCCGCACAGATACGCAGTATTTT. This codes for CASSVSWSRTDTQYF.

This clone was detected only a few times. J is TRBJ2-1 and V is TRBV14, with TRBD2 identical over 11 bases. Trimming took 1 base from V and 5 from J; bases not matched to a gene: 7. The CDR3 covers 17 residues. Germline V gives CDR1 SGHDN, CDR2 FVKESK. CDR3 loop: CASSQGLAGGFNNEQFF. The DNA of the CDR3 is TGTGCCAGCAGCCAAGGTCTAGCGGGAGGCTTCAACAATGAGCAGTTCTTC.

V usage is TRBV2 and J usage is TRBJ1-5; TRBD1 is a possible D gene (6 bases). The CDR3 is made up of 14 amino acids. Germline V gene lookup returns CDR1 SNHLY and CDR2 FYNNEI. Trimming removed 1 base at V and 7 bases at J, with 11 bases between. CDR3 region: CASSEVQGVQPQHF. CDR3 coding DNA: TGTGCCAGCAGTGAAGTACAGGGAGTCCAGCCCCAGCATTTT.

This chain uses TRBV11-2 with TRBJ2-5; 9 bases agree with TRBD2. The V gene's germline CDR1 is SGHAT and CDR2 FQNNGV. J lost 5 bases, V lost 3 bases, and 13 bases had no gene match. The CDR3 covers 17 residues. CDR3 protein: CASSLGLAGTLGETQYF. The CDR3 region has the DNA TGTGCCAGCAGCTTGGGGCTAGCGGGGACCCTCGGGGAGACCCAGTACTTC.

The genes are TRBV18 and TRBJ2-6; possibly TRBD1 for D (5 bases). Germline CDR1 KGHSH, CDR2 LQKENI. This CDR3 region has 16 residues. V lost 3 bases, J lost 4 bases, and 13 bases lay in between. DNA of the CDR3: TGTGCCAGCTCACCCCAGGGTTCAACGGGGGCCAACGTCCTGACTTTC. It yields the protein CASSPQGSTGANVLTF.

This chain connects TRBV2 to TRBJ2-3, with 13 nucleotides matching TRBD2. Unmatched junction bases numbered 6, after V lost 6 bases and J lost 6 bases. This CDR3 comprises 15 residues. Germline-derived CDR1 and CDR2 are SNHLY and FYNNEI. For the CDR3, the DNA is TGTGCCAGCAGGGGACTAGCGGGACGAGGGGATACGCAGTATTTT. This encodes CASRGLAGRGDTQYF.

In nucleotides, the CDR3 is TGTGCCAGCAGTTACGATGGACAGGGAATTGAAAAACTGTTTTTT. Amino acid sequence: CASSYDGQGIEKLFF. The genes are TRBV6-5 and TRBJ1-4, with TRBD1 matching 8 bases. There are 15 residues in the CDR3. The V segment lost 2 bases and the J segment 7 bases; nucleotides outside the gene matches: 6. Germline CDR1 reads MNHEY; CDR2 reads SVGAGI.

This chain links TRBV19 with TRBJ2-7; D not certain. CDR1 is LNHDA, CDR2 SQIVND, per germline (reference sequence). Deletions cut 3 bases from V and 4 bases from J, with 7 bases between. The CDR3 extends over 12 amino acids. As DNA, the CDR3 is TGTGCCAGTAGTATCCCAGGTTACGAGCAGTACTTC. This translates into CASSIPGYEQYF.

V gene TRBV6-5 combines with J gene TRBJ2-6; D is undetermined. The CDR3 covers 16 residues. The germline gives CDR1 MNHEY, CDR2 SVGAGI. Trimming removed 0 bases at V and 0 bases at J, with 6 bases between. The CDR3, as DNA: TGTGCCAGCAGTTACTCTCCAGTCTCTGGGGCCAACGTCCTGACTTTC. Translation gives CASSYSPVSGANVLTF.

This clone was observed a few times. This chain links TRBV6-2 or TRBV6-3 with TRBJ2-4; D is unclear. This CDR3 contains 16 residues. The V end was cut by 5 bases, the J end by 0 bases, with 14 bases between. The germline gives CDR1 MNHEY, CDR2 SVGEGT. CDR3 coding DNA: TGTGCCAGCAGTAACATTGGAGTTCTAGCCAAAAACATTCAGTACTTC. Its protein product is CASSNIGVLAKNIQYF.

CDR3 bases: TGTGCCAGCAGTTCCAGTGGGAGGTGGCAGCCCCAGCATTTT. This sequence encodes CASSSSGRWQPQHF. The chain links TRBV27 to TRBJ1-5; D call uncertain. V dropped 4 bases and J dropped 7 bases, with 14 bases sitting between them. Germline CDR1 reads MNHEY; CDR2 reads SMNVEV (reference sequence). The CDR3 has 14 residues.

This rearrangement joins TRBV27 to TRBJ2-7, with D tentatively TRBD2 (5 bases). This CDR3 is built from 14 residues. The ends were cut back, 2 bases at V and 2 bases at J, with 10 bases in the middle. Germline values: CDR1 MNHEY, CDR2 SMNVEV (reference sequence). The CDR3 loop reads CASSLMGAAYEQYF. The CDR3 coding sequence is TGTGCCAGCAGTTTAATGGGAGCGGCCTACGAGCAGTACTTC.

The sample holds one count of this clone. The chain is built from TRBV4-3 and TRBJ1-1; D is ambiguous. CDR1 LGHNA and CDR2 YSLEER come from the germline V gene. This CDR3 is built from 16 residues. V was shortened by 4 bases and J by 0 bases, with 15 bases between the two germline ends. The CDR3 sequence: CASSLRNPQVNTEAFF. DNA of the CDR3: TGCGCCAGCAGCCTTAGAAACCCTCAAGTGAACACTGAAGCTTTCTTT.